The 23 T cell receptor beta chains below all came from one sample that was sequenced in a study of cytomegalovirus exposure and HLA in healthy donors. The PCR had 60 Vbeta and 13 Jbeta primers. Generated by immunoSEQ multiplex PCR, the TCRdb table keeps only in-frame clones and is missing some. This table has about 180,000 clones, approximately 85% appearing once. Sequencing was carried out using PBMCs. The receptors come from a girl aged 10 to 17 in good health and CMV-seropositive.

V is TRBV9 and J is TRBJ2-3, with 7 nucleotides matching TRBD2. Per the germline V gene, CDR1 is SGDLS and CDR2 is YYNGEE. This CDR3 region has 16 residues. V lost 0 bases, J lost 0 bases, and 4 bases stayed unmatched. The CDR3 loop reads CASSVVPSGSTDTQYF. Here the CDR3 DNA reads TGTGCCAGCAGCGTAGTCCCTAGCGGTAGCACAGATACGCAGTATTTT.

The V call is TRBV7-2, the J call TRBJ1-1, with 7 bases fitting TRBD1. V was pared by 4 bases and J by 8 bases, with 7 bases of the junction left unmatched. The V gene's germline CDR1 is SGHTA and CDR2 FQGNSA. The CDR3 covers 13 residues. The CDR3 DNA is TGTGCCAGCAGCTCCCCCTGGGACAGAGAAGCTTTCTTT. Protein: CASSSPWDREAFF.

The chain couples TRBV19 to TRBJ1-2; D is ambiguous. V lost 3 bases and J 2 bases, leaving 13 bases between the germline ends. Germline V gives CDR1 LNHDA, CDR2 SQIVND (reference sequence). The CDR3 is 15 residues long. As DNA, the CDR3 is TGTGCCAGTAGTATGAAAGCGGCGGGGAACTATGGCTACACCTTC. Its protein product is CASSMKAAGNYGYTF.

This chain uses TRBV5-6 with TRBJ1-2, with a tentative D call TRBD1 (5 bases). Germline values: CDR1 SGHDT, CDR2 YYEEEE. The CDR3 has 16 residues. The V gene lost 2 bases and the J gene lost 2 bases, with 16 bases spanning the gap. The CDR3 DNA reads as TGTGCCAGCAGCTTTCTAGGCAGGGAGGAAAACTATGGCTACACCTTC. This sequence encodes CASSFLGREENYGYTF.

The chain links TRBV7-2 to TRBJ2-7; 7 bases fit TRBD2. The length of the CDR3 is 15 residues. Germline V gene sequence: CDR1 SGHTA, CDR2 FQGNSA. The trim removed 4 bases at V and 6 bases at J, leaving 12 bases unmatched. CDR3 in DNA: TGTGCCAGCAGCTACTCCGGGACTACCCGTGGCGAGCAGTACTTC. It is translated as CASSYSGTTRGEQYF.

This clone was counted once. The chain has TRBV18 and TRBJ1-4; no firm D call. Germline CDR1 and CDR2: KGHSH and LQKENI. CDR3 length: 17 amino acids. V was pared by 0 bases and J by 8 bases, with 19 bases between. The CDR3 sequence: CASSPPSRSWGGEKLFF. Here the CDR3 DNA reads TGTGCCAGCTCACCACCATCGAGGTCTTGGGGAGGCGAAAAACTGTTTTTT. The full variable domain, its missing parts supplied by reference TRBV18 and TRBJ1-4, is NAGVMQNPRHLVRRRGQEARLRCSPMKGHSHVYWYRQLPEEGLKFMVYLQKENIIDESGMPKERFSAEFPKEGPSILRIQQVVRGDSAAYFCASSPPSRSWGGEKLFFGSGTQLSVL.

The chain links TRBV9 to TRBJ1-6, with D perhaps matching TRBD1 (6 bases). The V end lost 4 bases, the J end lost 6 bases, and 14 bases lay between the germline ends. CDR1 is SGDLS, CDR2 YYNGEE, per germline. This CDR3 comprises 15 residues. CDR3 sequence: CASSIQGDSNSPLHF. The CDR3 nucleotides read TGTGCCAGCAGCATACAGGGAGATAGTAATTCACCCCTCCACTTT.

Here the CDR3 DNA reads TGTGCCAGCAGCCCGACAGGGACCTATGGCTACACCTTC. Amino acids: CASSPTGTYGYTF. V and J are TRBV7-3 and TRBJ1-2; 7 nucleotides match TRBD1. V shed 5 bases, J shed 4 bases, and the junction held 4 bases outside the gene matches. The germline V gene encodes CDR1 SGHTA and CDR2 FQGTGA. The length of the CDR3 is 13 residues.

The chain couples TRBV9 to TRBJ2-3, with 7 bases fitting TRBD1. The length of the CDR3 is 14 residues. V lost 4 bases and J lost 5; bases outside the gene matches: 7. Germline V gives CDR1 SGDLS, CDR2 YYNGEE. CDR3 residues: CASSLEGAGDTQYF. The CDR3 DNA reads TGTGCCAGCAGCCTTGAGGGGGCTGGAGATACGCAGTATTTT.

V usage is TRBV29-1 and J usage is TRBJ2-1; D not resolved. Trimming took off 0 bases at V and 5 bases at J, with 11 bases between the two ends. CDR1 is SQVTM, CDR2 ANQGSEA, per germline. The CDR3 has 14 residues. The CDR3 loop reads CSVEEGRRHNEQFF. The CDR3 coding sequence is TGCAGCGTTGAAGAGGGCCGCCGGCACAATGAGCAGTTCTTC.

The chain combines TRBV7-2 with TRBJ2-3; 13 nucleotides agree with TRBD2. V shed 5 bases and J 3 bases; nucleotides not matched to a gene: 8. This CDR3 spans 17 amino acids. The germline gives CDR1 SGHTA, CDR2 FQGNSA. CDR3 amino acids: CASSPRPGLAGTDTQYF. The CDR3 nucleotides read TGTGCCAGCAGCCCCCGGCCGGGACTAGCGGGGACAGATACGCAGTATTTT. Full variable domain (remainder filled in from reference TRBV7-2 and TRBJ2-3): GAGVSQSPSNKVTEKGKDVELRCDPISGHTALYWYRQSLGQGLEFLIYFQGNSAPDKSGLPSDRFSAERTGGSVSTLTIQRTQQEDSAVYLCASSPRPGLAGTDTQYFGPGTRLTVL.

The chain joins TRBV18 to TRBJ1-1, with D uncertain. V was shortened by 2 bases and J by 0 bases, with 10 bases between the two germline ends. Germline assignment: CDR1 KGHSH and CDR2 LQKENI. The CDR3 loop spans 15 amino acids. CDR3 region: CASSPLATLNTEAFF. The CDR3 DNA is TGTGCCAGCTCACCATTGGCAACCCTGAACACTGAAGCTTTCTTT.

The chain links TRBV9 to TRBJ1-1; TRBD1 matches at 7 bases. In germline, CDR1 is SGDLS, CDR2 YYNGEE. The J segment lost 5 bases and the V segment lost 4 bases, leaving 8 bases of the junction unmatched. The CDR3 is 14 amino acids. CDR3 in amino acids: CASSPQQGKTEAFF. CDR3 sequence (DNA): TGTGCCAGCAGCCCCCAACAGGGGAAGACTGAAGCTTTCTTT.

A single count supports this clone. The chain combines TRBV6-5 with TRBJ2-7, with 9 bases lining up with TRBD1. Trimming at V came to 0 bases and at J to 4 bases, leaving 7 bases not matched to a gene. Germline V gives CDR1 MNHEY, CDR2 SVGAGI. The CDR3 length is 16 residues. In nucleotides, the CDR3 is TGTGCCAGCAGTTACTCCCAGGACAGGGGACGTTACGAGCAGTACTTC. Protein: CASSYSQDRGRYEQYF.

The rearrangement links TRBV7-6 to TRBJ1-1; a possible D gene is TRBD1 (5 bases). Germline CDR1 reads SGHVS; CDR2 reads FNYEAQ. With 1 base removed from V and 4 bases from J, the gap between germline ends came to 13 bases. The CDR3 is 15 residues long. This CDR3 is CASSLEGKRGTEAFF. In DNA, the CDR3 is TGTGCCAGCAGCTTAGAAGGGAAAAGGGGCACTGAAGCTTTCTTT. The full variable domain, rest sourced from reference TRBV7-6 and TRBJ1-1, is GAGVSQSPRYKVTKRGQDVALRCDPISGHVSLYWYRQALGQGPEFLTYFNYEAQQDKSGLPNDRFSAERPEGSISTLTIQRTEQRDSAMYRCASSLEGKRGTEAFFGQGTRLTVV.

Worth noting for this clone: In the same sample, other DNA sequences code for this CDR3. The genes are TRBV9 and TRBJ2-2; tentatively, D is TRBD2 (7 bases). Trimming took 0 bases from V and 5 from J, leaving 11 bases between them. This CDR3 spans 15 amino acids. The germline V gene has CDR1 SGDLS and CDR2 YYNGEE. CDR3 sequence (DNA): TGTGCCAGCAGCGTAGAGAGGGGGGGGACCGGGGAGCTGTTTTTT. Translating gives CASSVERGGTGELFF. Variable domain in full (rest from reference TRBV9 and TRBJ2-2): DSGVTQTPKHLITATGQRVTLRCSPRSGDLSVYWYQQSLDQGLQFLIQYYNGEERAKGNILERFSAQQFPDLHSELNLSSLELGDSALYFCASSVERGGTGELFFGEGSRLTVL.

This sequence joins TRBV27 and TRBJ2-5; 11 nucleotides align to TRBD2. The CDR3 consists of 15 residues. Germline assignment: CDR1 MNHEY and CDR2 SMNVEV (reference sequence). J gave up 3 bases and V 5 bases, and 5 bases lay outside the gene matches. The CDR3 DNA is TGTGCCAGCAGTCCGGTACTAGCGGGGGAAGAGACCCAGTACTTC. The encoded protein is CASSPVLAGEETQYF.

This clone appeared a few times. The chain uses TRBV4-1 and TRBJ1-5, with D possibly TRBD1 on 6 matching bases. Germline lookup yields CDR1 MGHRA and CDR2 YSYEKL. Trimming left V 4 bases short and J 4 bases short, with 11 bases between. This CDR3 comprises 14 residues. The CDR3 sequence is CASSPRTGNQPQHF. For the CDR3, the DNA is TGCGCCAGCAGCCCCCGTACAGGGAATCAGCCCCAGCATTTT.

CDR3 amino acids: CASSRQGAQETQYF. Written as DNA, the CDR3 is TGTGCCAGCAGCCGACAGGGAGCCCAAGAGACCCAGTACTTC. This chain links TRBV11-2 with TRBJ2-5; 7 positions match TRBD1. Trimming removed 5 bases from V and 1 base from J; junction bases left unmatched: 4. Germline V gene lookup returns CDR1 SGHAT and CDR2 FQNNGV. This CDR3 region has 14 residues.

This chain uses TRBV27 with TRBJ2-3; 10 positions match TRBD2. Germline lookup yields CDR1 MNHEY and CDR2 SMNVEV (reference sequence). This CDR3 is 18 amino acids long. The V segment lost 5 bases and the J segment 6 bases; nucleotides outside the gene matches: 17. The DNA for the CDR3 is TGTGCCAGCAGTCTACTTCTAGCGGGGGACCGTCAGGGGGATACGCAGTATTTT. Residues: CASSLLLAGDRQGDTQYF.

The chain carries TRBV25-1 and TRBJ1-2; D is unclear. Trimming pared 5 bases from V and 2 bases from J, leaving 9 bases between. This CDR3 comprises 13 residues. Germline V lookup: CDR1 MGHDK, CDR2 SYGVNS. The CDR3 DNA reads as TGTGCCAGCAGTTGGGAGGGAAACTATGGCTACACCTTC. Translation: CASSWEGNYGYTF.

This clone showed up just once. The rearrangement uses TRBV2 and TRBJ2-4; D gene unclear. The CDR3 has 13 amino acids. Trimming cost V 3 bases and J 8 bases, with 11 bases left between them. From germline, CDR1 is SNHLY and CDR2 FYNNEI. In DNA, the CDR3 is TGTGCCAGCAGTGAGGGCAGTAAGGACATTCAGTACTTC. This gives the protein CASSEGSKDIQYF.

The chain combines TRBV23-1 with TRBJ1-6; TRBD1 agrees at 11 bases. TRBV23-1 is marked as an open reading frame, function uncertain. The CDR3 has 15 residues. With V trimmed by 3 bases and J by 8 bases, 3 bases remained unmatched. As DNA, the CDR3 is TGCGCCAGCAGTCATAGGACAGGGGGCCATTCACCCCTCCACTTT. This gives the protein CASSHRTGGHSPLHF.